Sequencing of this T cell receptor beta chain was carried out in a study of T-cell memory formation after mild COVID-19. MiXCR, run by TCRdb on the 5' RACE reads, gives a single entry per CDR3 protein. Among around 430,000 distinct CDR3 sequences listed, approximately 15% were seen once. CDR1 is SGHTA and CDR2 is FQGNSA in the germline V gene. V lost 7 bases and J lost 7; bases outside the gene matches: 8. The CDR3 sequence is 14 residues long. The chain recombines TRBV7-2 with TRBJ2-1, with 9 bases aligning to TRBD1. The sequence was obtained from a man aged 18 to 30 who had mild COVID-19 (a few samples of this study predate the infection). Cell type and time point are not known. Sequencing input: PBMCs or a T cell subset sorted from them (not recorded which). CDR3 loop: CASKQRTGDNEQFF. The CDR3 DNA is TGTGCCAGCAAACAGAGGACAGGGGATAATGAGCAGTTCTTC.